The 8 T cell receptor beta chains in this list originate from one sample, sequenced in a study of shared clonotypes between healthy human individuals. Profiling relied on immunoSEQ multiplex PCR, and the TCRdb table lists in-frame clones only, not all of them. The data contain under 600,000 clones, roughly 98% of them singletons. In the naive CD8 group, cells lacked CD45RO and were positively selected for CCR7, so terminally differentiated effector memory CD45RA+ cells were left out. Sample: naive CD8+ T cells sorted from blood. These receptors were collected from a man under 40 in good health.

This rearrangement joins TRBV6-5 to TRBJ2-1; tentatively, D is TRBD2 (6 bases). V was cut by 2 bases and J by 8 bases, with 16 bases left in between. Germline V gene data show CDR1 as MNHEY and CDR2 as SVGAGI. The CDR3 length is 15 residues. The CDR3 loop reads CASSYGPGWGDEQFF. The CDR3 DNA reads TGTGCCAGCAGTTACGGGCCAGGGTGGGGGGATGAGCAGTTCTTC.

The V gene is TRBV11-3, the J gene TRBJ2-7; D gene ambiguous. CDR1 and CDR2 from the germline V gene are SGHNT and YENEEA. The CDR3 has 14 residues. The V end was cut by 4 bases, the J end by 0 bases, with 10 bases between. The chain's CDR3 is CASSSRASSYEQYF. CDR3 nucleotides: TGTGCCAGCAGCTCCCGGGCGAGCTCCTACGAGCAGTACTTC. Full variable domain (remainder filled in from reference TRBV11-3 and TRBJ2-7): EAGVVQSPRYKIIEKKQPVAFWCNPISGHNTLYWYLQNLGQGPELLIRYENEEAVDDSQLPKDRFSAERLKGVDSTLKIQPAELGDSAVYLCASSSRASSYEQYFGPGTRLTVT.

The chain is built from TRBV6-1 and TRBJ2-1; D is possibly TRBD1 (5 bases). The CDR3 contains 13 residues. Between the trimmed V and J ends, which lost 1 base and 8 bases, there was a span of 9 bases. Looked up from germline, CDR1 is MNHNS and CDR2 is SASEGT. In nucleotides, the CDR3 is TGTGCCAGCAGTGAAGGGGGCTTGGATGAGCAGTTCTTC. The encoded protein is CASSEGGLDEQFF.

Worth noting for this clone: At the DNA level, this CDR3 is encoded by other sequences in the same sample as well. The rearrangement uses TRBV19 and TRBJ2-3; D unresolved. Germline CDR1 and CDR2: LNHDA and SQIVND (reference sequence). The CDR3 sequence is 15 residues long. Trimming cost V 3 bases and J 2 bases, with 12 bases left between them. The CDR3 nucleotides read TGTGCCAGTAGTATCGGCGTTGGGGACACAGATACGCAGTATTTT. Its translation is CASSIGVGDTDTQYF.

The chain has TRBV4-1 and TRBJ2-7; D remains unclear. Germline CDR1 is MGHRA and CDR2 is YSYEKL. This CDR3 spans 13 amino acids. Trimming stripped 2 bases from V and 10 bases from J, with 15 bases between. The CDR3 protein is CASSQTQGGAQYF. In DNA form, the CDR3 reads TGCGCCAGCAGCCAAACGCAAGGCGGCGCCCAGTACTTC.

This rearrangement joins TRBV4-3 to TRBJ1-2, with 8 bases matching TRBD1. After removal of 0 bases from V and 8 bases from J, the junction contained 5 bases not matched to a gene. The CDR3 runs to 14 residues. In germline, CDR1 is LGHNA, CDR2 YSLEER. The CDR3 DNA reads TGCGCCAGCAGCCAAGACGGACAGGGAGGCGGCTACACCTTC. Protein product: CASSQDGQGGGYTF.

CDR3: CASGLDISFGALSSGNTIYF. The DNA of the CDR3 is TGTGCTAGTGGTTTGGATATTTCGTTCGGGGCCCTCAGCTCTGGAAACACCATATATTTT. The chain links TRBV12-5 to TRBJ1-3; D might be TRBD1 (5 bases). The germline CDR1 and CDR2 sequences are LGHNT and FRNRAP. The CDR3 length is 20 residues. Trimming stripped 1 base from V and 0 bases from J, with 22 bases between.

Only one count was recorded for this clone. This sequence joins TRBV11-2 and TRBJ2-3; 7 bases agree with TRBD2. The CDR3 has 13 residues. The V segment lost 3 bases and the J segment 4 bases; nucleotides outside the gene matches: 1. Germline-derived CDR1 and CDR2 are SGHAT and FQNNGV. The CDR3 coding sequence is TGTGCCAGCAGCTTGGCGGGAGCAGATACGCAGTATTTT. This sequence encodes CASSLAGADTQYF.